A selection of T cell receptor beta chains follows, all from one sample in a study of control samples from healthy donors and cancer patients. Here immunoSEQ multiplex PCR was the method, and the copy in TCRdb shows in-frame clones only, minus some. Among roughly 100,000 clones listed, roughly 94% were seen once. The sample consisted of blood. All receptors come from a woman aged 18-30 years in good health. The CDR3 runs from the conserved cysteine through the conserved F or W. Each record gives: J gene, D gene, clone size, V gene, CDR3 protein, CDR3 DNA. A D gene is named only where the DNA matches it firmly. A row's size may be missing; if present it is once, few, many or a size class.

j_call: TRBJ1-2; d_call: TRBD1; clone_size: -; v_call: TRBV7-6; cdr3_aa: CASSSYRGRDYGYTF; cdr3_nt: TGTGCCAGCAGCTCCTACAGGGGGCGCGACTATGGCTACACCTTC
j_call: TRBJ1-2; d_call: -; clone_size: -; v_call: TRBV12-3/TRBV12-4; cdr3_aa: CASSLAEYGYTF; cdr3_nt: TGTGCCAGCAGTTTAGCAGAGTATGGCTACACCTTC
j_call: TRBJ1-5; d_call: -; clone_size: -; v_call: TRBV27; cdr3_aa: CASSSVRALVGNQPQHF; cdr3_nt: TGTGCCAGCAGTTCCGTCCGGGCGCTAGTTGGTAATCAGCCCCAGCATTTT
j_call: TRBJ1-2; d_call: TRBD1; clone_size: -; v_call: TRBV5-6; cdr3_aa: CASSSQGDYGYTF; cdr3_nt: TGTGCCAGCAGCTCACAGGGGGATTATGGCTACACCTTC
j_call: TRBJ1-2; d_call: -; clone_size: -; v_call: TRBV6-6; cdr3_aa: CASSSQDGRGVNGYTF; cdr3_nt: TGTGCCAGCAGTTCTCAGGACGGCCGAGGGGTAAATGGCTACACCTTC
j_call: TRBJ1-6; d_call: TRBD1; clone_size: -; v_call: TRBV11-2; cdr3_aa: CASSLDGDRGPDSPLHF; cdr3_nt: TGTGCCAGCAGCTTAGATGGGGACAGGGGGCCGGATTCACCCCTCCACTTT
j_call: TRBJ2-3; d_call: -; clone_size: once; v_call: TRBV2; cdr3_aa: CASSEAARFGDTQYF; cdr3_nt: TGTGCCAGCAGTGAAGCGGCGCGTTTCGGAGATACGCAGTATTTT
j_call: TRBJ1-5; d_call: -; clone_size: -; v_call: TRBV7-8; cdr3_aa: CASSLEVSQPQHF; cdr3_nt: TGTGCCAGCAGCTTAGAGGTGAGTCAGCCCCAGCATTTT
j_call: TRBJ1-3; d_call: TRBD1; clone_size: -; v_call: TRBV5-1; cdr3_aa: CASSLSGWTRAGGSGNTIYF; cdr3_nt: TGCGCCAGCAGCTTGTCCGGCTGGACAAGAGCAGGGGGCTCTGGAAACACCATATATTTT
j_call: TRBJ1-1; d_call: TRBD1; clone_size: once; v_call: TRBV11-3; cdr3_aa: CASSRDRLNTEAFF; cdr3_nt: TGTGCCAGCAGCCGGGACAGACTGAACACTGAAGCTTTCTTT
j_call: TRBJ2-3; d_call: TRBD2; clone_size: -; v_call: TRBV3-1/TRBV3-2; cdr3_aa: CASSAPIYGEREGGDTQYF; cdr3_nt: TGTGCCAGCAGCGCACCGATCTACGGCGAGCGGGAGGGAGGGGATACGCAGTATTTT
j_call: TRBJ2-2; d_call: TRBD2; clone_size: -; v_call: TRBV7-2; cdr3_aa: CASSSRTSGRAGELFF; cdr3_nt: TGTGCCAGCAGCTCCAGGACTAGCGGGAGAGCCGGGGAGCTGTTTTTT
j_call: TRBJ2-1; d_call: TRBD2; clone_size: -; v_call: TRBV2; cdr3_aa: CASSERLADLTYNEQFF; cdr3_nt: TGTGCCAGCAGTGAACGTCTAGCGGATTTAACCTACAATGAGCAGTTCTTC
j_call: TRBJ2-1; d_call: -; clone_size: -; v_call: TRBV27; cdr3_aa: CASSFTTGLNEQFF; cdr3_nt: TGTGCCAGCAGTTTCACAACAGGGCTCAATGAGCAGTTCTTC
j_call: TRBJ2-1; d_call: TRBD1; clone_size: -; v_call: TRBV5-1; cdr3_aa: CASSPRTGDNEQFF; cdr3_nt: TGCGCCAGCAGCCCACGGACAGGGGACAATGAGCAGTTCTTC
j_call: TRBJ2-3; d_call: TRBD1; clone_size: -; v_call: TRBV19; cdr3_aa: CASSFRQGADTQYF; cdr3_nt: TGTGCCAGTAGTTTCCGACAGGGTGCAGATACGCAGTATTTT
j_call: TRBJ2-7; d_call: -; clone_size: -; v_call: TRBV9; cdr3_aa: CASSVDTGRYEQYF; cdr3_nt: TGTGCCAGCAGCGTAGATACAGGGAGGTACGAGCAGTACTTC
j_call: TRBJ1-2; d_call: -; clone_size: once; v_call: TRBV27; cdr3_aa: CASSLSYRGFGYTF; cdr3_nt: TGTGCCAGCAGTTTATCTTATCGGGGCTTTGGCTACACCTTC
j_call: TRBJ1-6; d_call: -; clone_size: -; v_call: TRBV19; cdr3_aa: CASSIDPNNSPLHF; cdr3_nt: TGTGCCAGTAGTATAGACCCCAATAATTCACCCCTCCACTTT
j_call: TRBJ2-3; d_call: -; clone_size: -; v_call: TRBV29-1; cdr3_aa: CSVDQRKTTDTQYF; cdr3_nt: TGCAGCGTTGACCAGCGGAAGACCACAGATACGCAGTATTTT
j_call: TRBJ1-1; d_call: -; clone_size: -; v_call: TRBV3-1/TRBV3-2; cdr3_aa: CASSQEFHGGMNTEAFF; cdr3_nt: TGTGCCAGCAGCCAAGAATTTCATGGAGGTATGAACACTGAAGCTTTCTTT
j_call: TRBJ1-4; d_call: -; clone_size: -; v_call: TRBV18; cdr3_aa: CASSPSGVDTNEKLFF; cdr3_nt: TGTGCCAGCTCACCATCGGGAGTAGATACTAATGAAAAACTGTTTTTT
j_call: TRBJ2-5; d_call: -; clone_size: -; v_call: TRBV6-5; cdr3_aa: CASSYHQGLEETQYF; cdr3_nt: TGTGCCAGCAGTTACCATCAGGGGTTAGAAGAGACCCAGTACTTC
j_call: TRBJ2-3; d_call: -; clone_size: -; v_call: TRBV19; cdr3_aa: CAADTGGTDTQYF; cdr3_nt: TGTGCCGCCGACACCGGAGGCACAGATACGCAGTATTTT
j_call: TRBJ2-1; d_call: -; clone_size: -; v_call: TRBV3-1/TRBV3-2; cdr3_aa: CASSLRVNEQFF; cdr3_nt: TGTGCCAGCAGCCTGAGAGTGAATGAGCAGTTCTTC
j_call: TRBJ1-5; d_call: -; clone_size: -; v_call: TRBV15; cdr3_aa: CATSMSRGDNQPQHF; cdr3_nt: TGTGCCACCAGCATGAGCAGGGGTGACAATCAGCCCCAGCATTTT
j_call: TRBJ1-1; d_call: TRBD1; clone_size: -; v_call: TRBV30; cdr3_aa: CAWSHRGLTEAFF; cdr3_nt: TGTGCCTGGAGTCACAGGGGGCTCACTGAAGCTTTCTTT
j_call: TRBJ2-5; d_call: -; clone_size: -; v_call: TRBV9; cdr3_aa: CASSVGLAQETQYF; cdr3_nt: TGTGCCAGCAGCGTAGGGCTAGCACAAGAGACCCAGTACTTC
j_call: TRBJ2-6; d_call: -; clone_size: -; v_call: TRBV6-1; cdr3_aa: CASSEEGAGANVLTF; cdr3_nt: TGTGCCAGCAGTGAAGAGGGGGCTGGGGCCAACGTCCTGACTTTC
j_call: TRBJ2-3; d_call: -; clone_size: -; v_call: TRBV29-1; cdr3_aa: CSVEQLTDTQYF; cdr3_nt: TGCAGCGTTGAACAACTCACAGATACGCAGTATTTT
j_call: TRBJ2-7; d_call: TRBD2; clone_size: -; v_call: TRBV19; cdr3_aa: CASSPRTSGRLSYEQYF; cdr3_nt: TGTGCCAGTAGTCCCCGGACTAGCGGGAGATTGTCCTACGAGCAGTACTTC
j_call: TRBJ1-5; d_call: -; clone_size: -; v_call: TRBV4-1; cdr3_aa: CASSPRIDTGHRQPQHF; cdr3_nt: TGCGCCAGCAGCCCTAGAATAGACACAGGGCACAGGCAGCCCCAGCATTTT
j_call: TRBJ1-5; d_call: -; clone_size: -; v_call: TRBV25-1; cdr3_aa: CASSEFGQPQHF; cdr3_nt: TGTGCCAGCAGTGAATTTGGGCAGCCCCAGCATTTT
j_call: TRBJ2-7; d_call: -; clone_size: few; v_call: TRBV9; cdr3_aa: CASSVGAGSGEQYF; cdr3_nt: TGTGCCAGCAGCGTAGGAGCAGGGTCTGGCGAGCAGTACTTC
j_call: TRBJ2-1; d_call: TRBD1; clone_size: -; v_call: TRBV11-2; cdr3_aa: CASSLGARGSDEQFF; cdr3_nt: TGTGCCAGCAGCTTAGGGGCCAGGGGGTCGGATGAGCAGTTCTTC
j_call: TRBJ1-1; d_call: -; clone_size: -; v_call: TRBV19; cdr3_aa: CASSISSYTEAFF; cdr3_nt: TGTGCCAGTAGTATATCCAGCTACACTGAAGCTTTCTTT
j_call: TRBJ1-2; d_call: -; clone_size: -; v_call: TRBV6-5; cdr3_aa: CASSYTGQPYGYTF; cdr3_nt: TGTGCCAGCAGTTACACCGGACAGCCTTATGGCTACACCTTC
j_call: TRBJ2-2; d_call: TRBD2; clone_size: -; v_call: TRBV11-3; cdr3_aa: CASNLAGGGPGELFF; cdr3_nt: TGTGCCAGCAACTTAGCGGGGGGGGGCCCCGGGGAGCTGTTTTTT
j_call: TRBJ1-5; d_call: TRBD1; clone_size: -; v_call: TRBV7-2; cdr3_aa: CASSPDRETGQPQHF; cdr3_nt: TGTGCCAGCAGCCCTGACAGGGAAACTGGGCAGCCCCAGCATTTT
j_call: TRBJ1-5; d_call: TRBD1; clone_size: -; v_call: TRBV30; cdr3_aa: CAWAPGTVPQPQHF; cdr3_nt: TGTGCCTGGGCCCCCGGGACAGTTCCTCAGCCCCAGCATTTT
j_call: TRBJ2-4; d_call: -; clone_size: -; v_call: TRBV7-9; cdr3_aa: CASSLFGENIQYF; cdr3_nt: TGTGCCAGCAGCTTATTCGGCGAAAACATTCAGTACTTC
j_call: TRBJ1-1; d_call: -; clone_size: -; v_call: TRBV6-5; cdr3_aa: CASVAGSRNTEAFF; cdr3_nt: TGTGCCAGCGTGGCGGGGAGTAGGAACACTGAAGCTTTCTTT
j_call: TRBJ1-5; d_call: -; clone_size: -; v_call: TRBV14; cdr3_aa: CASSQRVGNQPQHF; cdr3_nt: TGTGCCAGCAGCCAAAGGGTTGGCAATCAGCCCCAGCATTTT
j_call: TRBJ1-2; d_call: -; clone_size: -; v_call: TRBV19; cdr3_aa: CASNSGGGRNYGYTF; cdr3_nt: TGTGCCAGTAACTCGGGGGGGGGCCGTAACTATGGCTACACCTTC
j_call: TRBJ2-5; d_call: -; clone_size: -; v_call: TRBV6-1; cdr3_aa: CASSEGEWETQYF; cdr3_nt: TGTGCCAGCAGTGAAGGGGAGTGGGAGACCCAGTACTTC
j_call: TRBJ2-1; d_call: TRBD2; clone_size: -; v_call: TRBV28; cdr3_aa: CASSFTSGEQFF; cdr3_nt: TGTGCCAGCAGTTTTACTAGCGGCGAGCAGTTCTTC
j_call: TRBJ1-6; d_call: TRBD1; clone_size: -; v_call: TRBV28; cdr3_aa: CASSRNSGQQNSPLHF; cdr3_nt: TGTGCCAGCAGTCGAAATTCGGGACAGCAAAATTCACCCCTCCACTTT
j_call: TRBJ1-6; d_call: -; clone_size: once; v_call: TRBV6-1; cdr3_aa: CASSVVLPGALGATNSPLHF; cdr3_nt: TGTGCCAGCAGTGTCGTCCTTCCCGGCGCTCTCGGGGCGACTAATTCACCCCTCCACTTT
j_call: TRBJ2-3; d_call: -; clone_size: -; v_call: TRBV6-4; cdr3_aa: CASSDSKGPDTQYF; cdr3_nt: TGTGCCAGCAGTGACTCGAAGGGTCCAGATACGCAGTATTTT
j_call: TRBJ1-6; d_call: -; clone_size: -; v_call: TRBV7-8; cdr3_aa: CASSLRTANSPLHF; cdr3_nt: TGTGCCAGCAGCTTAAGGACAGCGAATTCACCCCTCCACTTT
j_call: TRBJ2-2; d_call: -; clone_size: -; v_call: TRBV6-5; cdr3_aa: CASTSGVEAAGELFF; cdr3_nt: -
j_call: TRBJ1-4; d_call: -; clone_size: -; v_call: TRBV13; cdr3_aa: CASSPKAAGATNEKLFF; cdr3_nt: TGTGCCAGCAGCCCCAAGGCCGCGGGCGCAACTAATGAAAAACTGTTTTTT
j_call: TRBJ2-7; d_call: TRBD1; clone_size: -; v_call: TRBV10-3; cdr3_aa: CAISVAGTGRAGSEQYF; cdr3_nt: TGTGCCATCAGTGTCGCCGGGACAGGGAGAGCCGGGAGCGAGCAGTACTTC
j_call: TRBJ1-4; d_call: -; clone_size: -; v_call: TRBV29-1; cdr3_aa: CSGGTGGEKLFF; cdr3_nt: TGCAGCGGCGGGACCGGAGGGGAAAAACTGTTTTTT
j_call: TRBJ2-2; d_call: -; clone_size: once; v_call: TRBV6-5; cdr3_aa: CASRVQVNTGELFF; cdr3_nt: TGTGCCAGCAGGGTACAAGTAAACACCGGGGAGCTGTTTTTT
j_call: TRBJ1-5; d_call: -; clone_size: -; v_call: TRBV12-3/TRBV12-4; cdr3_aa: CASSFRGNQPQHF; cdr3_nt: TGTGCCAGCAGTTTTCGGGGGAATCAGCCCCAGCATTTT